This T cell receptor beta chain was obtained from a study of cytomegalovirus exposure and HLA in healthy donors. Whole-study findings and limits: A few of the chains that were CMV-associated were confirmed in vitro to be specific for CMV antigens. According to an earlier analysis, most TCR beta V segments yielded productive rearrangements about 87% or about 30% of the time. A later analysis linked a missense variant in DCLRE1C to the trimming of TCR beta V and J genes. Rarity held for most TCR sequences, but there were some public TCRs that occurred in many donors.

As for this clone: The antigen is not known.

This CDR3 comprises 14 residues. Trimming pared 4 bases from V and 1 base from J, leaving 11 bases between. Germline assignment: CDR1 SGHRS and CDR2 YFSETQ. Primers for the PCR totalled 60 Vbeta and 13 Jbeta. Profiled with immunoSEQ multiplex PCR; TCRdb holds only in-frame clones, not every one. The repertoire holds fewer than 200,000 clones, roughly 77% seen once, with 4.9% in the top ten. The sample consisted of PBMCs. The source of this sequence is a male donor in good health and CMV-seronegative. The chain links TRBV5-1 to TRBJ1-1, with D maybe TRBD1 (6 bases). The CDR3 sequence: CASSQGTANTEAFF. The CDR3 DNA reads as TGCGCCAGCAGCCAGGGGACCGCGAACACTGAAGCTTTCTTT.